The 25 T cell receptor beta chains reported below all come from one sample, sequenced in a study of breast tumors, draining lymph nodes, adjacent tissues. TCRdb ran MiXCR on the multiplex PCR reads and lists one entry per CDR3 protein. The table has 100,000 to 150,000 distinct CDR3 sequences, about a fifth seen once. Samples came from axillary lymph nodes draining the breast cancer. The sample was axillary lymph node tissue. The source is a female donor with breast cancer. Some clones in this sample may be carry-over from other donors' samples.

About this clonotype: A single base separates this from a much larger clone, so it may be a read error. The conserved closing phenylalanine or tryptophan is absent in this CDR3, likely reflecting a read error. The rearrangement joins TRBV5-5 to TRBJ1-2, with 9 bases identical to TRBD1. The V gene's germline CDR1 is SGHKS and CDR2 YYEKEE (reference sequence). The CDR3 loop spans 14 amino acids. V shed 5 bases, J shed 7 bases, and the junction held 9 bases outside the gene matches. As DNA, the CDR3 is TGTGCCAGCAGTACCGGGACAGGGATTAGTGGCTACACCCTC. Its translation: CASSTGTGISGYTL.

This clonotype was detected many times. This sequence joins TRBV12-3 or TRBV12-4 and TRBJ2-3; 8 positions match TRBD1. Trimming at V came to 5 bases and at J to 6 bases, leaving 13 bases not matched to a gene. The CDR3 spans 16 residues. CDR3 in DNA: TGTGCCAGCAGTCGGACAGGGATAAGTGGTGCTGATACGCAGTATTTT. It is translated as CASSRTGISGADTQYF.

This clonotype was counted at least ten times. This chain connects TRBV5-6 to TRBJ1-6, with 7 bases matching TRBD1. CDR1 is SGHDT, CDR2 YYEEEE, per germline. V dropped 0 bases and J dropped 9; count of bases not matched to a gene: 3. This CDR3 is 14 amino acids long. The CDR3 nucleotides are TGTGCCAGCAGCTTGGGGCAGGGGGTTTCACCCCTCCACTTT. Translation gives CASSLGQGVSPLHF. Together with reference TRBV5-6 and TRBJ1-6, the CDR3 gives the full variable domain: DAGVTQSPTHLIKTRGQQVTLRCSPKSGHDTVSWYQQALGQGPQFIFQYYEEEERQRGNFPDRFSGHQFPNYSSELNVNALLLGDSALYLCASSLGQGVSPLHFGNGTRLTVT.

The table lists this clonotype with many counts. This chain connects TRBV7-9 to TRBJ2-1; 10 nucleotides line up with TRBD1. From germline, CDR1 is SEHNR and CDR2 FQNEAQ (reference sequence). The ends lost 3 bases at V and 5 bases at J; junction bases unmatched: 7. This CDR3 comprises 16 residues. Here the CDR3 reads CASSLGKGTGDNEQFF. Here the CDR3 DNA reads TGTGCCAGCAGCTTGGGAAAAGGGACAGGGGACAATGAGCAGTTCTTC.

This clonotype was picked up one time. This sequence joins TRBV27 and TRBJ2-3, with D uncertain. Trimming stripped 3 bases from V and 2 bases from J, with 12 bases between. There are 15 residues in the CDR3. The germline V gene has CDR1 MNHEY and CDR2 SMNVEV (reference sequence). CDR3 sequence reads: CASSFFAVPTDTQYF. CDR3 bases: TGTGCCAGCAGTTTTTTTGCGGTTCCCACAGATACGCAGTATTTT.

The table lists this clonotype with a count of one. A much larger clone differs by one base, so this may be a read error. Since no conserved phenylalanine or tryptophan closes the CDR3, a read error is the likely cause. This chain joins TRBV6-2 or TRBV6-3 and TRBJ2-7; D remains unclear. Trimming shortened V by 2 bases and J by 7 bases, and 15 bases separated the two germline ends. Germline loops: CDR1 MNHEY, CDR2 SVGEGT. The CDR3 contains 14 residues. DNA for the CDR3: TGTGCCAGCAGTTACACCCCCCTCGGTGTGGAGCAGTACCTC. Its translation: CASSYTPLGVEQYL.

In this sample, this clonotype turned up many times. The chain links TRBV6-1 to TRBJ2-3, with 7 positions matching TRBD2. The CDR3 has 16 amino acids. Germline V CDR1 and CDR2: MNHNS, SASEGT. V dropped 5 bases and J dropped 1; count of bases not matched to a gene: 9. CDR3 sequence (DNA): TGTGCCAGCAGTAGCGGCGGGAGCGGGGGCACAGATACGCAGTATTTT. This sequence encodes CASSSGGSGGTDTQYF.

CDR3 bases: TGTGCCACCTATTCTAGCGGGGCTAGCGGGAAAGGTACGCAGTACTTC. It is translated as CATYSSGASGKGTQYF. The chain uses TRBV6-6 and TRBJ2-7; 9 positions match TRBD2. Trimming took 10 bases from V and 9 from J; bases not matched to a gene: 22. The CDR3 spans 16 residues. Germline V CDR1 and CDR2: MNHNY, SVGAGI (reference sequence).

This clonotype was detected many times. This chain links TRBV2 with TRBJ2-7; no clear D gene. The CDR3 totals 13 residues. Trimming shortened V by 6 bases and J by 2 bases, and 11 bases separated the two germline ends. Per the germline V gene, CDR1 is SNHLY and CDR2 is FYNNEI. The CDR3 here is CASSLVSAYEQYF. CDR3 DNA sequence: TGTGCCAGCAGCTTAGTTAGTGCCTACGAGCAGTACTTC.

This clonotype was found a few times. The V and J genes are TRBV24-1 and TRBJ2-5; 7 bases fit TRBD1. CDR3 length equals 16 residues. With 2 bases clipped from V and 1 base from J, the junction kept 6 bases outside the gene matches. The germline gives CDR1 KGHDR, CDR2 SFDVKD. In DNA form, the CDR3 reads TGTGCCACCAGTGATTCCTTGGGGACAGCCCAAGAGACCCAGTACTTC. It is translated as CATSDSLGTAQETQYF.

This clonotype has ten or more counts. The rearrangement links TRBV5-6 to TRBJ1-4, with TRBD1 matching 10 bases. This CDR3 region has 16 residues. Germline V gene lookup returns CDR1 SGHDT and CDR2 YYEEEE. The V and J ends lost 5 bases and 7 bases, in that order; junction bases with no gene match: 11. CDR3 DNA: TGTGCCAGCAGACTTCACGACGGGACAGGGGTTGAAAAACTGTTTTTT. Protein sequence: CASRLHDGTGVEKLFF.

This clonotype has a count of ten or more. The chain carries TRBV29-1 and TRBJ2-1, with 9 bases that match TRBD2. Trimming cost V 5 bases and J 6 bases; bases outside gene matches: 8. CDR3 length: 14 residues. Germline V gene sequence: CDR1 SQVTM, CDR2 ANQGSEA. DNA for the CDR3: TGCAGCGTTAACTCCGGGACTAGCAGCAATGAGCAGTTCTTC. It codes for CSVNSGTSSNEQFF.

This clonotype was picked up many times. Germline is not matched at one junction end, which may reflect a read error. The chain combines TRBV7-8 with TRBJ2-7; D not certain. Per germline, CDR1 SGHVS and CDR2 FQNEAQ. CDR3 length: 13 residues. DNA of the CDR3: TGTGCCAGCAGCACCATTCCCCGACTCCAGCCCGACTTC. Translated: CASSTIPRLQPDF.

This clonotype was counted many times. The V call is TRBV20-1, the J call TRBJ1-5; 8 nucleotides line up with TRBD1. From germline, CDR1 is DFQATT and CDR2 SNEGSKA (reference sequence). The CDR3 is 14 residues long. The trim removed 6 bases at V and 5 bases at J, leaving 9 bases unmatched. CDR3 in amino acids: CSAPPQGVDQPQHF. Written as DNA, the CDR3 is TGCAGTGCCCCACCACAGGGGGTGGATCAGCCCCAGCATTTT.

This clonotype was observed many times. The chain combines TRBV20-1 with TRBJ2-2, with 7 bases that match TRBD2. The CDR3 extends over 16 amino acids. V shed 2 bases, J shed 2 bases, and the junction held 8 bases outside the gene matches. Germline CDR1 is DFQATT and CDR2 is SNEGSKA (reference sequence). DNA for the CDR3: TGCAGTGCTAGACCCCGAGCGGGGTCCAACACCGGGGAGCTGTTTTTT. This gives the protein CSARPRAGSNTGELFF.

This clonotype was seen ten or more times. J is TRBJ2-1 and V is TRBV24-1, with 9 positions matching TRBD1. V shed 3 bases and J 0 bases; nucleotides not matched to a gene: 2. This CDR3 has 16 amino acids. Looked up from germline, CDR1 is KGHDR and CDR2 is SFDVKD. In DNA form, the CDR3 reads TGTGCCACCAGTGATGGGACAGGGAGCTCCTACAATGAGCAGTTCTTC. Residues: CATSDGTGSSYNEQFF.

This clonotype was counted ten times or more. The chain recombines TRBV7-8 with TRBJ2-5; D is ambiguous. Per the germline V gene, CDR1 is SGHVS and CDR2 is FQNEAQ. CDR3 size: 12 residues. Trimming shortened V by 1 base and J by 10 bases, and 10 bases separated the two germline ends. The DNA of the CDR3 is TGTGCCAGCAGCTTAGATTTCAGAAACCAGTACTTC. This translates into CASSLDFRNQYF.

The rearrangement uses TRBV15 and TRBJ2-1; tentatively, D is TRBD2 (6 bases). Germline V gene sequence: CDR1 LNHNV, CDR2 YYDKDF (reference sequence). Trimming took off 9 bases at V and 2 bases at J, with 11 bases between the two ends. This CDR3 contains 13 residues. The CDR3 bases are TGTGCCACAGGGGCTAGCGCCTACAATGAGCAGTTCTTC. This encodes CATGASAYNEQFF.

This clonotype was counted a few times. This may be a read error: a much more frequent sequence differs by one nucleotide. The chain employs TRBV7-2 and TRBJ2-2; 8 nucleotides agree with TRBD1. Germline values: CDR1 SGHTA, CDR2 FQGNSA. CDR3 length equals 15 residues. V was pared by 3 bases and J by 6 bases, with 6 bases of the junction left unmatched. The CDR3 sequence is CASSFRTGLAGELFF. Here the CDR3 DNA reads TGTGCCAGCAGCTTCAGGACAGGGTTGGCCGGGGAGCTGTTTTTT.

There are many counts of this clonotype. The V and J genes are TRBV7-2 and TRBJ1-5; TRBD1 is a possible D gene (5 bases). Germline V gives CDR1 SGHTA, CDR2 FQGNSA. The CDR3 extends over 14 amino acids. Trimming stripped 5 bases from V and 3 bases from J, with 11 bases between. CDR3 nucleotides: TGTGCCAGCAGCCCCGGACACCTCAATCAGCCCCAGCATTTT. Protein product: CASSPGHLNQPQHF.

This chain links TRBV19 with TRBJ1-2; perhaps TRBD1 as D (6 bases). Trimming took off 1 base at V and 7 bases at J, with 16 bases between the two ends. Per the germline V gene, CDR1 is LNHDA and CDR2 is SQIVND (reference sequence). The CDR3 extends over 15 amino acids. CDR3: CASSIGGQGLGGYTF. In DNA form, the CDR3 reads TGTGCCAGTAGTATAGGAGGCCAGGGGCTTGGTGGCTACACCTTC. The complete variable domain, with remaining parts taken from reference TRBV19 and TRBJ1-2, reads DGGITQSPKYLFRKEGQNVTLSCEQNLNHDAMYWYRQDPGQGLRLIYYSQIVNDFQKGDIAEGYSVSREKKESFPLTVTSAQKNPTAFYLCASSIGGQGLGGYTFGSGTRLTVV.

This clonotype was picked up many times. This rearrangement joins TRBV7-2 to TRBJ1-6, with D possibly matching TRBD1 (6 bases). The V gene lost 2 bases and the J gene lost 7 bases, with 15 bases spanning the gap. Germline CDR1 and CDR2: SGHTA and FQGNSA. This CDR3 is built from 16 residues. The CDR3 region is CASSLHGGAGNSPLHF. In DNA form, the CDR3 reads TGTGCCAGCAGCTTACACGGGGGCGCGGGGAATTCACCCCTCCACTTT.

The sample holds many counts of this clonotype. V is TRBV15 and J is TRBJ1-2, with unresolved D. The CDR3 totals 15 residues. V lost 0 bases and J 4 bases, leaving 12 bases between the germline ends. The germline V gene encodes CDR1 LNHNV and CDR2 YYDKDF (reference sequence). The chain's CDR3 is CATSRDILGGYGYTF. CDR3 sequence (DNA): TGTGCCACCAGCAGAGATATCCTGGGAGGCTATGGCTACACCTTC.

This clonotype was counted at least ten times. V gene TRBV20-1 combines with J gene TRBJ2-7; 10 bases agree with TRBD2. With 5 bases clipped from V and 4 bases from J, the junction kept 8 bases outside the gene matches. This CDR3 spans 14 amino acids. CDR1 and CDR2 from the germline V gene are DFQATT and SNEGSKA (reference sequence). The CDR3 sequence: CSARASGRRYEQYF. CDR3 coding DNA: TGCAGTGCTCGAGCTAGCGGGAGACGGTACGAGCAGTACTTC.

At least ten counts were recorded for this clonotype. The chain has TRBV19 and TRBJ1-2; tentatively, D is TRBD1 (5 bases). Germline V gives CDR1 LNHDA, CDR2 SQIVND (reference sequence). The CDR3 contains 15 residues. The germline V and J ends were trimmed by 7 bases and 3 bases, with 18 bases remaining between them. The CDR3 DNA reads as TGTGCCAGTATCCCAGCGGGGGGATTGGACTATGGCTACACCTTC. It codes for CASIPAGGLDYGYTF.